The entry below gives a single TCR beta chain sequence along with its context. Its specific antigen is unknown. No base-level quality is on record; no much larger clone is a single base apart. This sample was included in a study of T-cell memory formation after mild COVID-19 (dated by TCRdb to about 2021). As for the study more broadly: TCR sequence clusters from the two donors were found to be largely donor specific. In a couple of donors, T-cell clones that expanded and contracted after mild COVID-19 were tracked by sequencing TCRalpha and TCRbeta repertoires over time. Two young, previously healthy adult volunteers, one female and one male, were included in the cohort. Findings and caveats that apply to the study as a whole: The second-wave clones that peaked on day 37 were not confirmed to be SARS-CoV-2 specific. Only a couple of mild cases were covered by the study, and larger cohorts that include severe cases with pre-infection samples were considered necessary. Some responding clones were detected in pre-infection memory, which suggested that pre-existing cross-reactive memory T cells had joined the SARS-CoV-2 response. Contracting CD4+ clones appeared mostly in the CM and EM memory subsets, whereas CD8+ clones were enriched in EMRA. Balanced CD4/CD8 phenotypes were observed for clones contracting from day 15 to 85, whereas a bias towards CD4+ was observed for a second wave of clones expanding from day 15 to 37.

For sequencing, an Illumina NovaSeq 6000 was employed. cDNA libraries for TCRalpha and TCRbeta were prepared by 5'RACE using constant-segment primers, with sample barcodes and unique molecular identifiers added. Trizol reagent was used to extract RNA from every sample. Libraries were amplified in two PCR steps, with a second sample barcode and Illumina TruSeq adapters added in the second step. The libraries were sequenced on an Illumina NovaSeq using 2 x 150 bp paired-end reads. As for how the authors treated the data: With migec v1.2.7, reads were demultiplexed and then collapsed into UMI-guided consensus sequences. Using mixcr v2.1.11, UMI consensuses were aligned to TRA and TRB V and J templates and then assembled into clonotypes. Clonotypes were classified as expanded or contracted when called significant by both edgeR and NoisET, with noise models trained on biological replicates. edgeR calls used a false discovery rate-adjusted p below 0.01 and a log2 fold-change threshold of 1. As an exploratory analysis of dynamics, max-normalized trajectories of the 1000 most abundant clonotypes were examined by PCA with hierarchical clustering. Separately sequenced CD4+ and CD8+ repertoires were used to assign the CD4 or CD8 phenotype of responding clones. TCRdb itself trimmed the public reads at Q25 with fastp, ran MiXCR and retained productive beta chains. Identical CDR3 proteins give one entry, which carries the most common genes and DNA. The V and J calls follow TCRdb's processing rather than the paper's. The sample yields a few hundred thousand distinct CDR3 sequences; approximately 10% were counted once. Around 23% of the sample is in the top ten clones.

Ficoll-Paque density gradient centrifugation was the method used to isolate PBMCs. Trimming removed 6 bases from V and 7 bases from J; the gene matches leave 14 bases unexplained. The CDR3 covers 17 residues, taking in both the cysteine and the phenylalanine. This entry keeps only the CDR3 DNA: 51 bases, framed from base 1. CDR1 and CDR2 are drawn from the germline V gene: MNHEY, SVGEGT. The sample was PBMCs or a T cell subset sorted from them (not recorded which). The receptor comes from a man aged 18 to 30 who had mild COVID-19 (a few samples of this study predate the infection). The sample titles of this study are shuffled in the database, so cell type and time point are left out; the donor was told from shared clones. The chain is encoded by TRBV6-2 or TRBV6-3 joined to TRBJ2-5; 13 bases in the junction line up with TRBD2. The nucleotide sequence is given as TGTGCCAGCAGCCCTCTCGGACTAGCGGGGGAGAGGGGGACCCAGTACTTC. The translation is CASSPLGLAGERGTQYF.